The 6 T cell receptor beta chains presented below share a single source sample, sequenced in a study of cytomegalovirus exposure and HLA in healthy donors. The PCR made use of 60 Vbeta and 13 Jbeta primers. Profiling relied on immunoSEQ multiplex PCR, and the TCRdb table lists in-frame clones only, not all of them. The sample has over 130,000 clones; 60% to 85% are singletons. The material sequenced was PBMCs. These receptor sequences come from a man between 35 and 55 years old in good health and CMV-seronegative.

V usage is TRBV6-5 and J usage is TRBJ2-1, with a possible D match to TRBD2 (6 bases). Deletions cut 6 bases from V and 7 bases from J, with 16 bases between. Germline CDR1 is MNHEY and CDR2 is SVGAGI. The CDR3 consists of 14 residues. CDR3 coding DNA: TGTGCCAGCAGCCCCACACAGCTAGCGAATGAGCAGTTCTTC. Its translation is CASSPTQLANEQFF.

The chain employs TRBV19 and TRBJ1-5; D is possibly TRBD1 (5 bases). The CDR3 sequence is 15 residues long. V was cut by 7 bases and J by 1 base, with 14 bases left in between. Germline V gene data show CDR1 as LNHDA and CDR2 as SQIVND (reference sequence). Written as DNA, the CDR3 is TGTGCCAGTAATGATGGCAGGGCGAGCAATCAGCCCCAGCATTTT. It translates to CASNDGRASNQPQHF.

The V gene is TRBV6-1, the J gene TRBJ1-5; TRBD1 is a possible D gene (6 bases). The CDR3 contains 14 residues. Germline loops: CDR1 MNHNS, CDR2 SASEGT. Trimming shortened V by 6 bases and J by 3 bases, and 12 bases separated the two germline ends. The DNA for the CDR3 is TGTGCCAGCAGGAAAAGACAGGACAATCAGCCCCAGCATTTT. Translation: CASRKRQDNQPQHF.

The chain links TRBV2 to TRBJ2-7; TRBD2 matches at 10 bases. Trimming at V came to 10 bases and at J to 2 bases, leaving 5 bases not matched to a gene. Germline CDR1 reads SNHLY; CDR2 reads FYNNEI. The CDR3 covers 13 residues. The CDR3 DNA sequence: TGTGCCAAGCGGGAGGGGCCTACCTACGAGCAGTACTTC. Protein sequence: CAKREGPTYEQYF.

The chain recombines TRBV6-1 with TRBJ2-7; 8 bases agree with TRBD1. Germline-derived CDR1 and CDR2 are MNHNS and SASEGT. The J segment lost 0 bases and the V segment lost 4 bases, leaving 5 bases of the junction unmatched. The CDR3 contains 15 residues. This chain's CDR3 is CASSAMTGDSYEQYF. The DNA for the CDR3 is TGTGCCAGCAGTGCCATGACAGGGGACTCCTACGAGCAGTACTTC.

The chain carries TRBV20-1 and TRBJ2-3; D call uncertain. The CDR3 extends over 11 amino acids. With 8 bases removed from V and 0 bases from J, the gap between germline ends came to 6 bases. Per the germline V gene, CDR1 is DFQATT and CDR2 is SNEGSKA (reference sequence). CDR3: CSQASTDTQYF. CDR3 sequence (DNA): TGCAGTCAAGCTAGCACAGATACGCAGTATTTT.